The 10 T cell receptor beta chains reported below all come from one sample, sequenced in a study of TIL therapy for anti-PD-1-resistant metastatic lung cancer. This was the immunoSEQ v3 assay. Profiled with immunoSEQ multiplex PCR; TCRdb holds only in-frame clones, not every one. This repertoire shows 55,000 or so clones, roughly four fifths found once; its top ten account for less than 3.5%. As for time point: pre-treatment sample, taken before nivolumab and TIL therapy. Material: blood, obtained at baseline. The receptors shown here come from a person between 25 and 79 years old with non-small cell lung cancer.

This chain connects TRBV5-7 to TRBJ2-3, with D unclear. TRBV5-7 is sorted into the ORF group, with uncertain function. Trimming shortened V by 0 bases and J by 3 bases, and 14 bases separated the two germline ends. This CDR3 region has 16 residues. The CDR3 loop is CASSLGRFTITDTQYF. In DNA form, the CDR3 reads TGTGCCAGCAGCTTGGGTCGGTTCACAATAACAGATACGCAGTATTTT.

J is TRBJ2-3 and V is TRBV7-3; a possible D gene is TRBD2 (7 bases). CDR1 is SGHTA, CDR2 FQGTGA, per germline. The CDR3 is made up of 16 amino acids. Trimming left V 0 bases short and J 5 bases short, with 15 bases between. CDR3 bases: TGTGCCAGCAGCTTAACCGGGACAAGGGGGGGAGATACGCAGTATTTT. Amino acid sequence: CASSLTGTRGGDTQYF.

This clone showed up just a few times. The V and J genes are TRBV5-1 and TRBJ2-3, with a weak D call TRBD2 (6 bases). Trimming cost V 4 bases and J 8 bases, with 20 bases left between them. Germline CDR1 SGHRS, CDR2 YFSETQ. The CDR3 runs 15 residues. In DNA form, the CDR3 reads TGCGCCAGCAGCACGAGTAGCGCCGGGAGCGCTACGCAGTATTTT. Its translation is CASSTSSAGSATQYF. The variable domain in full, completed from reference TRBV5-1 and TRBJ2-3, reads KAGVTQTPRYLIKTRGQQVTLSCSPISGHRSVSWYQQTPGQGLQFLFEYFSETQRNKGNFPGRFSGRQFSNSRSEMNVSTLELGDSALYLCASSTSSAGSATQYFGPGTRLTVL.

The chain couples TRBV28 to TRBJ2-1, with 10 bases aligning to TRBD2. This CDR3 region has 13 residues. The V and J ends lost 10 bases and 1 base, in that order; junction bases with no gene match: 1. From germline, CDR1 is MDHEN and CDR2 SYDVKM. In nucleotides, the CDR3 is TGTGCCACTAGCGGGGGTTCCTACAATGAGCAGTTCTTC. It yields the protein CATSGGSYNEQFF.

V is TRBV7-9 and J is TRBJ1-1; 11 bases agree with TRBD1. Germline CDR1 is SEHNR and CDR2 is FQNEAQ (reference sequence). This CDR3 has 15 residues. V was pared by 5 bases and J by 5 bases, with 7 bases of the junction left unmatched. CDR3 in amino acids: CASSPPGTGGTEAFF. The CDR3, as DNA: TGTGCCAGCAGCCCCCCCGGGACAGGGGGTACTGAAGCTTTCTTT.

V is TRBV10-3 and J is TRBJ1-5; the match to TRBD1 covers 8 bases. CDR3 length: 15 amino acids. Trimming took 5 bases from V and 2 from J; bases not matched to a gene: 5. Germline V gene lookup returns CDR1 ENHRY and CDR2 SYGVKD. CDR3 nucleotide sequence: TGTGCCATCAGTCAAGGGACAGGAGGCAATCAGCCCCAGCATTTT. This encodes CAISQGTGGNQPQHF.

The chain carries TRBV10-1 and TRBJ2-3; D perhaps matches TRBD2 (5 bases). CDR3 size: 13 residues. From germline, CDR1 is WNHNN and CDR2 SYGVQD (reference sequence). Trimming stripped 2 bases from V and 6 bases from J, with 9 bases between. CDR3 DNA: TGCGCCAGCAGTGAGCTAAGGGAGGATACGCAGTATTTT. Translated, it gives CASSELREDTQYF.

This chain joins TRBV5-1 and TRBJ1-2; possible D gene TRBD1, 5 bases. The CDR3 is 14 amino acids. Germline lookup yields CDR1 SGHRS and CDR2 YFSETQ. V was pared by 4 bases and J by 4 bases, with 14 bases between. Here the CDR3 reads CASSPNTGLYGYTF. The CDR3, as DNA: TGCGCCAGCAGCCCCAATACAGGACTCTATGGCTACACCTTC.

The chain combines TRBV25-1 with TRBJ1-1; a weak D match, TRBD1 (6 bases). Germline-derived CDR1 and CDR2 are MGHDK and SYGVNS. V lost 3 bases and J lost 5, with 16 bases in between. The CDR3 is 15 residues long. In DNA form, the CDR3 reads TGTGCCAGCAGTGACATACAGGGTGAGAGGACTGAAGCTTTCTTT. This sequence encodes CASSDIQGERTEAFF.

The chain employs TRBV7-2 and TRBJ1-6; the match to TRBD1 covers 8 bases. Germline CDR1 SGHTA, CDR2 FQGNSA. CDR3 size: 16 residues. J gave up 7 bases and V 2 bases, and 7 bases lay outside the gene matches. CDR3 nucleotides: TGTGCCAGCAGCTTAAGGCCGACAGGGGCAAATTCACCCCTCCACTTT. Encoded protein: CASSLRPTGANSPLHF.